These 26 T cell receptor beta chains originate from one sample sequenced in a study of blood T cell repertoires in COVID-19. Some clones are missing from TCRdb's copy, which holds only in-frame ones; the method was immunoSEQ multiplex PCR. The sample has about 170,000 clones, roughly 80% seen once. The specimen was peripheral blood. These TCRs come from a man in his 70s with active or convalescent COVID-19.

The chain couples TRBV9 to TRBJ2-1, with TRBD2 identical over 13 bases. The CDR3 is made up of 15 amino acids. Trimming took 4 bases from V and 4 from J; bases not matched to a gene: 2. The germline V gene has CDR1 SGDLS and CDR2 YYNGEE. The CDR3 DNA sequence: TGTGCCAGCAGCCTGGGACTAGCGGGATACAATGAGCAGTTCTTC. It specifies CASSLGLAGYNEQFF.

The genes are TRBV18 and TRBJ2-1, with D possibly being TRBD1 (5 bases). Per germline, CDR1 KGHSH and CDR2 LQKENI. Trimming removed 2 bases from V and 3 bases from J, with 8 bases in between. The CDR3 has 14 amino acids. The CDR3 DNA is TGTGCCAGCTCACCAACTGACAGCTACAATGAGCAGTTCTTC. Translation gives CASSPTDSYNEQFF.

V gene TRBV18 combines with J gene TRBJ2-3; 9 bases are a match to TRBD2. Losses at the gene ends were 3 bases for V and 2 bases for J; bases not matched to a gene: 12. Germline CDR1 is KGHSH and CDR2 is LQKENI. The CDR3 runs 18 residues. Here the CDR3 DNA reads TGTGCCAGCTCACCCCAGATATCCGGGACTAGCCCCACAGATACGCAGTATTTT. Translation gives CASSPQISGTSPTDTQYF.

The chain joins TRBV19 to TRBJ2-7, with 10 bases matching TRBD1. This CDR3 is built from 15 residues. Germline V CDR1 and CDR2: LNHDA, SQIVND (reference sequence). V lost 2 bases to trimming and J lost 3 bases; unmatched junction nucleotides: 4. CDR3 nucleotides: TGTGCCAGTAGTATATCGACAGGGGGCGGCTACGAGCAGTACTTC. It yields the protein CASSISTGGGYEQYF. Full variable domain (outside the CDR3, taken from reference TRBV19 and TRBJ2-7): DGGITQSPKYLFRKEGQNVTLSCEQNLNHDAMYWYRQDPGQGLRLIYYSQIVNDFQKGDIAEGYSVSREKKESFPLTVTSAQKNPTAFYLCASSISTGGGYEQYFGPGTRLTVT.

CDR3 in DNA: TGTGCCTGGAGTCCTCCGGGGATGCGGGCCTACGAGCAGTACTTC. It encodes CAWSPPGMRAYEQYF. This chain links TRBV30 with TRBJ2-7, with D perhaps TRBD2 (5 bases). The CDR3 extends over 15 amino acids. Trimming stripped 2 bases from V and 2 bases from J, with 16 bases between. Germline assignment: CDR1 GTSNPN and CDR2 SVGIG (reference sequence).

The chain combines TRBV20-1 with TRBJ1-1; tentative D call: TRBD1 (5 bases). The ends were cut back, 2 bases at V and 10 bases at J, with 11 bases in the middle. Germline V gene data show CDR1 as DFQATT and CDR2 as SNEGSKA (reference sequence). This CDR3 is built from 11 residues. The CDR3 nucleotides are TGCAGTGCTAGAAAACAGGAAGGAGCTTTCTTT. This encodes CSARKQEGAFF.

The rearrangement uses TRBV3-1 (or the pseudogene TRBV3-2) and TRBJ2-7, with 8 bases matching TRBD2. Trimming cost V 1 base and J 4 bases; bases outside gene matches: 3. Per germline, CDR1 LGHDT and CDR2 YNNKEL (reference sequence). The CDR3 contains 14 residues. Written as DNA, the CDR3 is TGTGCCAGCAGCCAAGGCGGGAGGCAGTACGAGCAGTACTTC. Translated, it gives CASSQGGRQYEQYF.

This clone was seen more than once but under ten times. The rearrangement links TRBV3-1 (or the pseudogene TRBV3-2) to TRBJ2-1, with D perhaps matching TRBD2 (7 bases). The germline gives CDR1 LGHDT, CDR2 YNNKEL (reference sequence). The CDR3 spans 12 residues. V shed 11 bases and J shed 8 bases, with 16 bases lying between them. CDR3 coding DNA: TGTGCCCGAGGGGGGGCTAGGGATGAGCAGTTCTTC. Protein: CARGGARDEQFF.

The V and J genes are TRBV2 and TRBJ1-4, with 9 bases aligning to TRBD1. V shed 7 bases, J shed 8 bases, and the junction held 11 bases outside the gene matches. The length of the CDR3 is 15 residues. Germline lookup yields CDR1 SNHLY and CDR2 FYNNEI. The CDR3 DNA reads as TGTGCCAGCAAGGGACAGGGACTTTGGGGGGAAAAACTGTTTTTT. Encoded protein: CASKGQGLWGEKLFF.

This clone was observed a few times. V gene TRBV4-1 combines with J gene TRBJ2-2, with 7 bases matching TRBD1. The ends lost 11 bases at V and 2 bases at J; junction bases unmatched: 14. The CDR3 extends over 16 amino acids. Germline CDR1 reads MGHRA; CDR2 reads YSYEKL. The CDR3 DNA follows: TGCGCCTCAGCAGCGCTCGGGACAGCTAACACCGGGGAGCTGTTTTTT. This gives the protein CASAALGTANTGELFF.

The chain is built from TRBV6-5 and TRBJ1-5; possibly TRBD1 for D (5 bases). The CDR3 covers 15 residues. CDR1 and CDR2 from the germline V gene are MNHEY and SVGAGI. Trimming removed 7 bases from V and 0 bases from J, with 13 bases in between. This chain's CDR3 is CASTRGGYSNQPQHF. In DNA form, the CDR3 reads TGTGCCAGCACCCGGGGGGGGTATAGCAATCAGCCCCAGCATTTT.

The rearrangement links TRBV19 to TRBJ2-2; TRBD2 is a possible D gene (7 bases). The CDR3 sequence is 14 residues long. With 4 bases removed from V and 3 bases from J, the gap between germline ends came to 9 bases. Germline-derived CDR1 and CDR2 are LNHDA and SQIVND (reference sequence). The CDR3 bases are TGTGCCAGTAGTAGCGGGGGCTACACCGGGGAGCTGTTTTTT. This translates into CASSSGGYTGELFF.

The CDR3 coding sequence is TGTGCCAGCAGCGTAACAGGGACCCAAGAGACCCAGTACTTC. It encodes CASSVTGTQETQYF. The V and J genes are TRBV5-4 and TRBJ2-5, with D tentatively TRBD1 (6 bases). V lost 4 bases and J lost 1, with 11 bases in between. Germline lookup yields CDR1 SGHNT and CDR2 YYREEE (reference sequence). The CDR3 runs to 14 residues.

V gene TRBV28 combines with J gene TRBJ1-5; the match to TRBD1 covers 10 bases. Trimming cost V 5 bases and J 2 bases; bases outside gene matches: 9. Germline CDR1 is MDHEN and CDR2 is SYDVKM. The CDR3 has 17 residues. For the CDR3, the DNA is TGTGCCAGCAGTCCGCGACAGGGGGCATCGGGCAATCAGCCCCAGCATTTT. It encodes CASSPRQGASGNQPQHF.

This chain links TRBV7-2 with TRBJ2-1; perhaps TRBD2 as D (7 bases). The CDR3 contains 16 residues. Germline lookup yields CDR1 SGHTA and CDR2 FQGNSA. V was shortened by 2 bases and J by 0 bases, with 11 bases between the two germline ends. The CDR3 reads CASSLIGGDSYNEQFF. Here the CDR3 DNA reads TGTGCCAGCAGCTTAATAGGGGGGGACTCCTACAATGAGCAGTTCTTC. Full variable domain (missing parts from reference TRBV7-2 and TRBJ2-1): GAGVSQSPSNKVTEKGKDVELRCDPISGHTALYWYRQSLGQGLEFLIYFQGNSAPDKSGLPSDRFSAERTGGSVSTLTIQRTQQEDSAVYLCASSLIGGDSYNEQFFGPGTRLTVL.

The V gene is TRBV3-1 (or the pseudogene TRBV3-2), the J gene TRBJ1-1; D unresolved. Looked up from germline, CDR1 is LGHDT and CDR2 is YNNKEL (reference sequence). The germline V and J ends were trimmed by 1 base and 10 bases, with 13 bases remaining between them. The CDR3 has 13 residues. CDR3 coding DNA: TGTGCCAGCAGCCAAGGGTTGCCGAGCGGAGCTTTCTTT. Amino acids: CASSQGLPSGAFF.

The CDR3 bases are TGTGCCGCGTCCCTTCGGGGCACTGAAGCTTTCTTT. It yields the protein CAASLRGTEAFF. V gene TRBV7-9 combines with J gene TRBJ1-1; D not resolved. Germline CDR1 reads SEHNR; CDR2 reads FQNEAQ (reference sequence). This CDR3 region has 12 residues. V dropped 11 bases and J dropped 4 bases, with 14 bases sitting between them.

J is TRBJ1-5 and V is TRBV2; D remains ambiguous. Trimming took 1 base from V and 3 from J, leaving 7 bases between them. CDR1 and CDR2 from the germline V gene are SNHLY and FYNNEI. The CDR3 is 14 residues long. The CDR3 DNA reads as TGTGCCAGCAGTGAAGGACACGACAATCAGCCCCAGCATTTT. This gives the protein CASSEGHDNQPQHF. Looking up the rest from reference TRBV2 and TRBJ1-5 gives the full variable domain: EPEVTQTPSHQVTQMGQEVILRCVPISNHLYFYWYRQILGQKVEFLVSFYNNEISEKSEIFDDQFSVERPDGSNFTLKIRSTKLEDSAMYFCASSEGHDNQPQHFGDGTRLSIL.

The V and J genes are TRBV4-1 and TRBJ2-3, with D maybe TRBD2 (6 bases). The CDR3 consists of 17 residues. The V gene lost 0 bases and the J gene lost 6 bases, with 19 bases spanning the gap. The germline V gene encodes CDR1 MGHRA and CDR2 YSYEKL. CDR3 sequence reads: CASSQDNQAGRGDTQYF. The CDR3 DNA follows: TGCGCCAGCAGCCAAGATAATCAGGCGGGGCGAGGCGATACGCAGTATTTT.

V usage is TRBV5-4 and J usage is TRBJ2-5; 12 bases agree with TRBD1. With 4 bases clipped from V and 4 bases from J, the junction kept 5 bases outside the gene matches. CDR3 length: 15 amino acids. The germline V gene encodes CDR1 SGHNT and CDR2 YYREEE (reference sequence). The CDR3 nucleotides read TGTGCCAGCAGCCCGGGACAGGGGGCAGGAGAGACCCAGTACTTC. Encoded protein: CASSPGQGAGETQYF.

The gene calls are TRBV5-4 and TRBJ2-7; TRBD1 might be the D (6 bases). CDR3 length equals 13 residues. CDR1 is SGHNT and CDR2 is YYREEE in the germline V gene (reference sequence). The V end was cut by 0 bases, the J end by 9 bases, with 13 bases between. The CDR3 bases are TGTGCCAGCAGCTTGGCCGGGACAAAAGGGCAGTACTTC. This sequence encodes CASSLAGTKGQYF.

V usage is TRBV7-9 and J usage is TRBJ2-5; the match to TRBD1 covers 7 bases. Germline V lookup: CDR1 SEHNR, CDR2 FQNEAQ (reference sequence). CDR3 length: 17 amino acids. Trimming removed 2 bases from V and 5 bases from J; junction bases left unmatched: 14. The CDR3 coding sequence is TGTGCCAGCAGCTTAAGAGAAAGGCAGGGGGTCACGGAGACCCAGTACTTC. As protein: CASSLRERQGVTETQYF.

This clone was seen ten or more times. The rearrangement joins TRBV15 to TRBJ1-1, with unresolved D. The germline V gene encodes CDR1 LNHNV and CDR2 YYDKDF (reference sequence). The CDR3 consists of 15 residues. V was clipped by 0 bases and J by 1 base, with 9 bases between them. DNA for the CDR3: TGTGCCACCAGCAGAGATTCTAGAGGGAACACTGAAGCTTTCTTT. Its translation: CATSRDSRGNTEAFF.

V and J are TRBV23-1 and TRBJ2-2, with D hard to call. TRBV23-1 is filed as an ORF, its function uncertain. Deletions cut 8 bases from V and 0 bases from J, with 4 bases between. This CDR3 region has 12 residues. CDR3 residues: CASRSNTGELFF. The CDR3 bases are TGCGCCAGCCGGTCGAACACCGGGGAGCTGTTTTTT.

J is TRBJ2-5 and V is TRBV7-7; D is possibly TRBD2 (7 bases). The CDR3 has 14 residues. With 5 bases removed from V and 5 bases from J, the gap between germline ends came to 15 bases. Germline loops: CDR1 SSHAT, CDR2 FNYEAQ (reference sequence). CDR3 DNA sequence: TGTGCCAGCAGCCCGTTTAAGGGGGGGGAGACCCAGTACTTC. Its protein is CASSPFKGGETQYF.

The rearrangement uses TRBV9 and TRBJ2-4, with 8 positions matching TRBD2. The germline gives CDR1 SGDLS, CDR2 YYNGEE. The CDR3 totals 14 residues. V lost 4 bases to trimming and J lost 12 bases; unmatched junction nucleotides: 12. CDR3 in amino acids: CASSPGGLLAAQYF. The CDR3 nucleotides read TGTGCCAGCAGCCCGGGGGGGCTCCTAGCCGCTCAGTACTTC. Full variable domain (remainder filled in from reference TRBV9 and TRBJ2-4): DSGVTQTPKHLITATGQRVTLRCSPRSGDLSVYWYQQSLDQGLQFLIQYYNGEERAKGNILERFSAQQFPDLHSELNLSSLELGDSALYFCASSPGGLLAAQYFGAGTRLSVL.